This TCR beta chain emerged from a study of T cell repertoires in cytomegalovirus infection (dated by TCRdb to about 2019). Regarding the complete study: The peptide stimulations were aimed at well-studied HLA-B-restricted epitopes as well as recently identified HLA-C-restricted CMV epitopes, whose presentation resists viral immunomodulation. Because public TCR beta signatures pointed to carriage of CMV infection together with the matching HLA type, the HLA type of each donor mattered for the analysis. Broad study findings and their caveats: In both this cohort and an independent cohort of some 350 donors, the cumulative frequency of public TCR beta family members distinguished carriers of CMV infection plus the relevant HLA type. The ex vivo response was dominated by HLA-C-restricted CMV-specific TCR beta clonotypes, which also provided the single most frequent clonotype in two of eight donors.

Sample treatment or condition, as interpreted from the label and publication: in vitro stimulation with specific CMV peptide epitopes to enrich CMV-specific T cells. As concerns this clonotype: It has no known antigen specificity. Base qualities are not recorded, but no much larger clone differs from it by a single base.

Sequencing was carried out with an Illumina HiSeq 1500. The public reads were quality trimmed at Q25 with fastp and then assembled into clones with MiXCR by TCRdb, keeping productive beta chains. Identical CDR3 proteins give one entry, which carries the most common genes and DNA. This sample lists fewer than 650,000 distinct CDR3 sequences; approximately 40% were detected once. About 46% of the sample comes from the top ten. The CDR3 runs 15 residues from the cysteine to the phenylalanine. Just CDR3 DNA is preserved here, 45 bases in frame from base 1. CDR1 and CDR2 were assigned from the germline V gene as SGHVT and SQSDAQ. Trimming takes 1 base off V and 2 bases off J; junction bases not matched to a gene: 4.

Sequenced material: cultured PBMCs, taken from culture after CMV antigen stimulation. This sequence uses TRBV7-4 and TRBJ2-7, with 8 central nucleotides matching TRBD1. This clonotype originated in a human donor in good health (CMV status not recorded). Some clones in this sample may be carry-over from other donors' samples. The base sequence is TGTGCCAGCAGCTTAGGACAGGGGCTGCCCTACGAGCAGTACTTC. This sequence encodes CASSLGQGLPYEQYF.